These 10 T cell receptor beta chains were all obtained from the same sample, sequenced in a study of low-dose radiotherapy and immunotherapy resistance in tumors. Time point meaning: after trial treatment. Sample treatment: LDRT plus nivolumab, ipilimumab, low-dose cyclophosphamide and aspirin (RACIN trial). With TRAV- and TRBV-specific primers, first-strand cDNA was made, covering the alpha and beta chains. With a V-primer adapter and a constant-region primer, TCRs were amplified for approximately 19 PCR cycles. TCRdb processed the reads anew with MiXCR; each CDR3 protein has one entry. The sample holds 65,000 to 95,000 distinct CDR3 sequences, less than 20% seen once. Source: PBMCs, taken after low-dose radiotherapy plus immunotherapy. Receptor source: a male donor with prostate cancer.

In this sample, this clonotype turned up many times. This chain joins TRBV28 and TRBJ1-5; TRBD1 is a possible D gene (6 bases). V lost 5 bases and J lost 1, with 12 bases in between. The CDR3 extends over 15 amino acids. Germline CDR1 MDHEN, CDR2 SYDVKM. CDR3 sequence reads: CASSPHQGSNQPQHF. The DNA of the CDR3 is TGTGCCAGCAGTCCTCACCAGGGGAGCAATCAGCCCCAGCATTTT.

This clonotype was seen ten or more times. The rearrangement uses TRBV20-1 and TRBJ1-1; D unclear. The V end was cut by 5 bases, the J end by 0 bases, with 4 bases between. The CDR3 extends over 11 amino acids. CDR1 and CDR2 (germline): DFQATT, SNEGSKA (reference sequence). CDR3 loop: CSALMNTEAFF. CDR3 nucleotide sequence: TGCAGTGCTCTTATGAACACTGAAGCTTTCTTT.

This clonotype was counted ten times or more. The chain recombines TRBV29-1 with TRBJ1-3; the D is unclear. In germline, CDR1 is SQVTM, CDR2 ANQGSEA. Trimming removed 6 bases from V and 0 bases from J, with 12 bases in between. CDR3 length: 14 amino acids. CDR3 loop: CSVPEMDSGNTIYF. In nucleotides, the CDR3 is TGCAGCGTCCCAGAGATGGACTCTGGAAACACCATATATTTT.

This clonotype was seen at least ten times. The chain joins TRBV20-1 to TRBJ2-7; D is unclear. With 6 bases removed from V and 2 bases from J, the gap between germline ends came to 14 bases. This CDR3 is 13 amino acids long. Germline values: CDR1 DFQATT, CDR2 SNEGSKA (reference sequence). CDR3 coding DNA: TGCAGTGCAGAAGTCGCCGGTACCTACGAGCAGTACTTC. Its translation: CSAEVAGTYEQYF.

About this clonotype: A far larger clone is one nucleotide away, so this likely arose from a read error. The J gene is TRBJ2-7, the V gene TRBV5-4; 13 bases match TRBD2. Germline V gives CDR1 SGHNT, CDR2 YYREEE (reference sequence). Trimming removed 2 bases from V and 7 bases from J; junction bases left unmatched: 9. CDR3 length equals 16 residues. This chain's CDR3 is CASSLGGLAGVYEQYF. CDR3 nucleotide sequence: TGTGCCAGCAGCTTAGGAGGACTAGCGGGAGTCTATGAGCAGTACTTC.

In this sample, this clonotype turned up many times. The rearrangement joins TRBV12-3 or TRBV12-4 to TRBJ1-3; the match to TRBD1 covers 7 bases. The CDR3 spans 15 residues. V gave up 6 bases and J gave up 0 bases; unmatched junction bases: 5. This chain's CDR3 is CASSQTGRSGNTIYF. DNA of the CDR3: TGTGCCAGCAGCCAGACAGGGCGCTCTGGAAACACCATATATTTT.

V and J are TRBV12-3 or TRBV12-4 and TRBJ2-1, with 7 bases aligning to TRBD1. The junction had 5 bases not matched to a gene; V was cut back by 4 bases and J by 8 bases. The CDR3 loop spans 13 amino acids. This CDR3 reads CASSSTGWYEQFF. In DNA, the CDR3 is TGTGCCAGCAGTTCGACAGGGTGGTATGAGCAGTTCTTC.

This clonotype was counted many times. This rearrangement joins TRBV25-1 to TRBJ1-3; maybe TRBD1 (5 bases). The CDR3 sequence is 13 residues long. The germline V and J ends were trimmed by 2 bases and 10 bases, with 12 bases remaining between them. Per germline, CDR1 MGHDK and CDR2 SYGVNS. This CDR3 is CASSEIPGPTIYF. As DNA, the CDR3 is TGTGCCAGCAGTGAAATCCCGGGACCGACCATATATTTT.

In its sample, this clonotype was seen many times. The rearrangement joins TRBV28 to TRBJ2-5; 8 nucleotides agree with TRBD1. This CDR3 has 11 amino acids. CDR1 and CDR2 from the germline V gene are MDHEN and SYDVKM. Trimming took 8 bases from V and 9 from J; bases not matched to a gene: 5. CDR3 residues: CASGTTGAQYF. The CDR3 DNA reads TGTGCCAGCGGCACGACAGGGGCCCAGTACTTC.

This clonotype was seen a single time. The rearrangement joins TRBV2 to TRBJ2-2; D call uncertain. Germline CDR1 reads SNHLY; CDR2 reads FYNNEI. The CDR3 spans 15 residues. V shed 6 bases and J shed 0 bases, with 11 bases lying between them. The CDR3 reads CASSQARTNTGELFF. The CDR3 nucleotides read TGTGCCAGCAGCCAGGCCAGGACGAACACCGGGGAGCTGTTTTTT.